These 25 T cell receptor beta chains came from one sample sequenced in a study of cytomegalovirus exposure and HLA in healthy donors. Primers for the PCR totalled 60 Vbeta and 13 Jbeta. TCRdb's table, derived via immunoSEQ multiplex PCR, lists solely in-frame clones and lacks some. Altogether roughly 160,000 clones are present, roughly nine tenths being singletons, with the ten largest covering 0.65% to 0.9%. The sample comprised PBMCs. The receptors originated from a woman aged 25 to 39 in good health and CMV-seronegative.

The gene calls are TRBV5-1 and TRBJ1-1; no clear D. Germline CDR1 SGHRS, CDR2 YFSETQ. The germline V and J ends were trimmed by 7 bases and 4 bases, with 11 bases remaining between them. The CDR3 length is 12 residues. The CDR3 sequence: CASFGGSTEAFF. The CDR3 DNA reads TGCGCCAGCTTTGGTGGGAGCACTGAAGCTTTCTTT.

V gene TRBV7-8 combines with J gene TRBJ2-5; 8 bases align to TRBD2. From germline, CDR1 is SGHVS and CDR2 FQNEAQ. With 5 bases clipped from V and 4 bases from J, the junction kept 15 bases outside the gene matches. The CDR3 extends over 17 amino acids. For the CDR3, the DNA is TGTGCCAGCAGCCCCTGGGCCGGGACTGCGGGGGGAGAGACCCAGTACTTC. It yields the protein CASSPWAGTAGGETQYF.

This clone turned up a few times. The CDR3 region has the DNA TGCGCCAGCAGCCAAGTCGGGACAGGGTATATGCAGCCCCAGCATTTT. Protein product: CASSQVGTGYMQPQHF. The chain links TRBV4-1 to TRBJ1-5; 9 bases map to TRBD1. With V trimmed by 1 base and J by 7 bases, 8 bases remained unmatched. The CDR3 is made up of 16 amino acids. The germline V gene encodes CDR1 MGHRA and CDR2 YSYEKL.

Here the CDR3 reads CASSLGTGVAEQYF. CDR3 DNA sequence: TGCGCCAGCAGCTTGGGGACAGGGGTAGCCGAGCAGTACTTC. The chain joins TRBV5-1 to TRBJ2-7; 9 positions match TRBD1. J was trimmed by 6 bases and V by 0 bases; bases with no gene match: 4. The V gene's germline CDR1 is SGHRS and CDR2 YFSETQ. The CDR3 runs to 14 residues.

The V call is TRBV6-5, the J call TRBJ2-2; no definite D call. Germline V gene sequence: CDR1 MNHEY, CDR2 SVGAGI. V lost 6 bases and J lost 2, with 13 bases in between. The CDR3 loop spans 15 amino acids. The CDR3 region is CASRPAAANTGELFF. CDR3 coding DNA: TGTGCCAGCAGGCCCGCCGCGGCTAACACCGGGGAGCTGTTTTTT.

CDR3 sequence reads: CASSSSTSSSETQYF. CDR3 DNA sequence: TGTGCCAGCAGCTCCTCGACTAGCAGTTCGGAGACCCAGTACTTC. The chain employs TRBV9 and TRBJ2-5, with TRBD2 identical over 7 bases. The ends lost 4 bases at V and 5 bases at J; junction bases unmatched: 11. The CDR3 sequence is 15 residues long. In germline, CDR1 is SGDLS, CDR2 YYNGEE.

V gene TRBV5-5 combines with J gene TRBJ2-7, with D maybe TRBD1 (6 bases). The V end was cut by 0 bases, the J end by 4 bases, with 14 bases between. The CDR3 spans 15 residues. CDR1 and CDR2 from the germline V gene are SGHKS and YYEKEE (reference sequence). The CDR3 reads CASSLVGDTMYEQYF. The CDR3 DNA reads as TGTGCCAGCAGCTTGGTAGGGGACACCATGTACGAGCAGTACTTC.

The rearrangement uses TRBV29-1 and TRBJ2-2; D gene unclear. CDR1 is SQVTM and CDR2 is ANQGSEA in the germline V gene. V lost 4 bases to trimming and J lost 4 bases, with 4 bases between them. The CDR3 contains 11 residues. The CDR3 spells CSVGATGELFF. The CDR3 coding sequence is TGCAGCGTTGGGGCCACCGGGGAGCTGTTTTTT.

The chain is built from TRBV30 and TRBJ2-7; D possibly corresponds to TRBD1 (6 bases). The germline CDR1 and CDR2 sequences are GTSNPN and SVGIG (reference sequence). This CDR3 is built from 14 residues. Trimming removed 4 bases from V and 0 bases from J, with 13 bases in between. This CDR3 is CAWTGQTSSYEQYF. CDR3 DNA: TGTGCCTGGACCGGACAGACCAGCTCCTACGAGCAGTACTTC.

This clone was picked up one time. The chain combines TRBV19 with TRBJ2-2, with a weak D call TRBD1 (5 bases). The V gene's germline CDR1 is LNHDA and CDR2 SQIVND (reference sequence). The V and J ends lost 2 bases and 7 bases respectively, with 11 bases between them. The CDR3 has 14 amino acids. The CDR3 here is CASSISGLNGELFF. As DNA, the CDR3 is TGTGCCAGTAGTATATCAGGGTTGAACGGGGAGCTGTTTTTT.

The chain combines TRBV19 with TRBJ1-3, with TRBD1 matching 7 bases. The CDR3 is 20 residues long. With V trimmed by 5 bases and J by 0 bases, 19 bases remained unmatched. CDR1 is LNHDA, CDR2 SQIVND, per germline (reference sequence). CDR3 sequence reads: CASSARGTGTERRSGNTIYF. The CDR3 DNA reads TGTGCCAGTAGTGCCCGAGGGACCGGGACAGAGCGTCGCTCTGGAAACACCATATATTTT.

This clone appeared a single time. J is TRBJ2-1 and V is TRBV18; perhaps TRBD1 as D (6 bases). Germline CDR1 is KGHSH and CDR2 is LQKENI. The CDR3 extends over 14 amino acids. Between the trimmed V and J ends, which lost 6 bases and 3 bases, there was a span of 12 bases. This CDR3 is CASSLRTDYNEQFF. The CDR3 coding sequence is TGTGCCAGCTCTCTTAGGACAGACTACAATGAGCAGTTCTTC. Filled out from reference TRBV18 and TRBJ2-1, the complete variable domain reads NAGVMQNPRHLVRRRGQEARLRCSPMKGHSHVYWYRQLPEEGLKFMVYLQKENIIDESGMPKERFSAEFPKEGPSILRIQQVVRGDSAAYFCASSLRTDYNEQFFGPGTRLTVL.

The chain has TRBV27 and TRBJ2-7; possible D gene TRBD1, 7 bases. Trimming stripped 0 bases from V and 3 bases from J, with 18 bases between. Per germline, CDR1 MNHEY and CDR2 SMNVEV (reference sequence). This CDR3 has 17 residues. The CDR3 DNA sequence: TGTGCCAGCAGTTTATCTCCCCGTTCAGGGGGGATCTACGAGCAGTACTTC. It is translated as CASSLSPRSGGIYEQYF.

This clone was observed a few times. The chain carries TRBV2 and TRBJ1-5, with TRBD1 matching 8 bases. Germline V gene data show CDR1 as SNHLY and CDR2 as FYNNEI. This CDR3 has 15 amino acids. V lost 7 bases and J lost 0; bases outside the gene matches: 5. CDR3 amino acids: CASNGQGTSNQPQHF. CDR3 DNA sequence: TGTGCCAGCAACGGACAGGGAACTAGCAATCAGCCCCAGCATTTT.

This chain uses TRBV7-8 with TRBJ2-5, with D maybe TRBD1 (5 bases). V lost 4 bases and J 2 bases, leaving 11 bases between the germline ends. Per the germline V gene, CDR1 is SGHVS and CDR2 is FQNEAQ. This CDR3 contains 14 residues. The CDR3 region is CASSSETEQETQYF. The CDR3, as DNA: TGTGCCAGCAGCTCCGAGACAGAACAAGAGACCCAGTACTTC.

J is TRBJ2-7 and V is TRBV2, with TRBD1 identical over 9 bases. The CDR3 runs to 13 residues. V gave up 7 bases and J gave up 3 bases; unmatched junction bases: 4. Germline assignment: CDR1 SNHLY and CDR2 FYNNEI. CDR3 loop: CASKGQGGYEQYF. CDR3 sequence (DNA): TGTGCCAGCAAGGGACAGGGAGGCTACGAGCAGTACTTC.

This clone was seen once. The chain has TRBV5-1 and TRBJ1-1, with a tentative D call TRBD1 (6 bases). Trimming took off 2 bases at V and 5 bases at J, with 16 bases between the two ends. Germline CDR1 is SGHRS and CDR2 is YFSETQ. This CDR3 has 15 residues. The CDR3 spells CASSLGGDPGTEAFF. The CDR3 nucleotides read TGCGCCAGCAGCTTAGGGGGGGATCCAGGGACTGAAGCTTTCTTT.

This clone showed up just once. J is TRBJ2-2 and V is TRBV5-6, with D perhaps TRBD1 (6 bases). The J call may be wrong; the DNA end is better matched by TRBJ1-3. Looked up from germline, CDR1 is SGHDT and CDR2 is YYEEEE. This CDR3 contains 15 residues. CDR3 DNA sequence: TGTGCCAGCAGCTTGGCCCCGGACAGTGGAAACACCATATATTTT. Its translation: CASSLAPDSGNTIYF.

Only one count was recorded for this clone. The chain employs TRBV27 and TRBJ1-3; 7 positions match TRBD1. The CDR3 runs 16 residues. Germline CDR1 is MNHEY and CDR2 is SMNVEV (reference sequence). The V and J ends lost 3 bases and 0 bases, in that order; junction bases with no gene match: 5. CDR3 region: CASSLDRQSSGNTIYF. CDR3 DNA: TGTGCCAGCAGTTTGGACAGGCAAAGCTCTGGAAACACCATATATTTT.

The CDR3 loop is CASSPPQGAWGGNTIYF. The CDR3 DNA sequence: TGCGCCAGCAGCCCACCACAGGGGGCGTGGGGTGGAAACACCATATATTTT. This chain connects TRBV4-1 to TRBJ1-3; TRBD1 aligns across 9 bases. The CDR3 covers 17 residues. Germline V CDR1 and CDR2: MGHRA, YSYEKL. V dropped 4 bases and J dropped 3; count of bases not matched to a gene: 10.

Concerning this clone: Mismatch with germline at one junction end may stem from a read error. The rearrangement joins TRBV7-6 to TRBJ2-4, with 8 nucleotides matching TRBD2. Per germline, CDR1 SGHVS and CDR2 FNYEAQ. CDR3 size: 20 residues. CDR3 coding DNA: TGTGCCAGCAGCTTAGGCGCGACTAGCGAGCGGAGAGGGGCCAAAAACATGCAGTACTTC. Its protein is CASSLGATSERRGAKNMQYF.

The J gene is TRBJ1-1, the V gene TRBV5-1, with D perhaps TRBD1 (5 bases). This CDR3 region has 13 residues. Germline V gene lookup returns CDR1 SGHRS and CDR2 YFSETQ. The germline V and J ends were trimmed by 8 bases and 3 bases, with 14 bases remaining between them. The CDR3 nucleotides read TGCGCCAGTCAATCCAGGGTGGACACTGAAGCTTTCTTT. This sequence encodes CASQSRVDTEAFF. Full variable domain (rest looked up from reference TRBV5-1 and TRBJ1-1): KAGVTQTPRYLIKTRGQQVTLSCSPISGHRSVSWYQQTPGQGLQFLFEYFSETQRNKGNFPGRFSGRQFSNSRSEMNVSTLELGDSALYLCASQSRVDTEAFFGQGTRLTVV.

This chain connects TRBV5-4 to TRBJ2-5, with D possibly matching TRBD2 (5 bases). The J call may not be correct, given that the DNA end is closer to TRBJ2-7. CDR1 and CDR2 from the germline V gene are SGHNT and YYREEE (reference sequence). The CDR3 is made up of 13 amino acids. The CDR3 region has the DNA TGTGCCAGCAGCTTTGGACTTGACTACGAGCAGTACTTC. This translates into CASSFGLDYEQYF.

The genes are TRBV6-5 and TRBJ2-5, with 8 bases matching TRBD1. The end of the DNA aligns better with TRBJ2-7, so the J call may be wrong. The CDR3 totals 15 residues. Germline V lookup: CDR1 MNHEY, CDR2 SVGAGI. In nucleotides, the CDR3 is TGTGCCAGCACTAAGACCGGGACAGGAGCCTACGAGCAGTACTTC. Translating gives CASTKTGTGAYEQYF.

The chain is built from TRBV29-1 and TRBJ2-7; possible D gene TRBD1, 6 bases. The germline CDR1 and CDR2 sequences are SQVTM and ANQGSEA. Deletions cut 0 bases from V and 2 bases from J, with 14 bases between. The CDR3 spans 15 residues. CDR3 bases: TGCAGCGTTGAAGATCATGGGACAACGGCCTACGAGCAGTACTTC. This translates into CSVEDHGTTAYEQYF.